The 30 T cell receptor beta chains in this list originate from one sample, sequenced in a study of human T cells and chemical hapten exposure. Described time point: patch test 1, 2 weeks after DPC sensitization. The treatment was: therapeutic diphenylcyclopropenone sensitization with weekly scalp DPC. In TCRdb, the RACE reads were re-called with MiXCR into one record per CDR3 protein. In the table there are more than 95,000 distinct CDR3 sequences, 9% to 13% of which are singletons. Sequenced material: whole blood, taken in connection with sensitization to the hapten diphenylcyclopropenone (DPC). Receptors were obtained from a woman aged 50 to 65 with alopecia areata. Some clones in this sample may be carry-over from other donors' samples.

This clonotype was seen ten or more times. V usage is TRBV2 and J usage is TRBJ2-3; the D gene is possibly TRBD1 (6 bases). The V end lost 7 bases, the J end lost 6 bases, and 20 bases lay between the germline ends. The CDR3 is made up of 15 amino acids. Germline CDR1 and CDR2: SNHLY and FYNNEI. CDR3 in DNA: TGTGCCAGCAAGGTGGGGGCCTCTCCGGGGGATACGCAGTATTTT. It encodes CASKVGASPGDTQYF.

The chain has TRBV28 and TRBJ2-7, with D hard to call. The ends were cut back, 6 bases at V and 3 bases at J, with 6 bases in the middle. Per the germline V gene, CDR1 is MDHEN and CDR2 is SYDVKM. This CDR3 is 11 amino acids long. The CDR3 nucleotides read TGTGCCAGCAGAAATCACTACGAGCAGTACTTC. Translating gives CASRNHYEQYF.

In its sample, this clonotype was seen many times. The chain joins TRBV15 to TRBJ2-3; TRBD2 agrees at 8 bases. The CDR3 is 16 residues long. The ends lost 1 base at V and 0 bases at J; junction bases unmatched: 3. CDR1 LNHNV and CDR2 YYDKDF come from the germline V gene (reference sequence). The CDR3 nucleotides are TGTGCCACCAGCAGAGGGACTAGCCGGAGCACAGATACGCAGTATTTT. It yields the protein CATSRGTSRSTDTQYF.

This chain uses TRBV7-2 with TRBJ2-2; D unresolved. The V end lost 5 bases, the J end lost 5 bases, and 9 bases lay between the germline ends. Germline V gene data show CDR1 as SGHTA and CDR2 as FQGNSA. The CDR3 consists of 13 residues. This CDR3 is CASSGRVTGELFF. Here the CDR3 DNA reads TGTGCCAGCAGCGGTAGGGTGACCGGGGAGCTGTTTTTT.

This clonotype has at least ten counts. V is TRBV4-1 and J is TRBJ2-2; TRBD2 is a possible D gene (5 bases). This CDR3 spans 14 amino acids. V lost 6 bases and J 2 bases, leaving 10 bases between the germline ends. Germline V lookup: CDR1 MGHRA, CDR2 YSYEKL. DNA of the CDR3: TGCGCCAGCAGTCCGGGATTTAACACCGGGGAGCTGTTTTTT. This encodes CASSPGFNTGELFF.

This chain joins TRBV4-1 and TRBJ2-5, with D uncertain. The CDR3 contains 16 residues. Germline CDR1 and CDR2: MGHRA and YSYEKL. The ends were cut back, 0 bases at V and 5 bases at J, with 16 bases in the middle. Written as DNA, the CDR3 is TGCGCCAGCAGCCAAGAGAAAGGGTTTGCCCTTGAGACCCAGTACTTC. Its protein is CASSQEKGFALETQYF.

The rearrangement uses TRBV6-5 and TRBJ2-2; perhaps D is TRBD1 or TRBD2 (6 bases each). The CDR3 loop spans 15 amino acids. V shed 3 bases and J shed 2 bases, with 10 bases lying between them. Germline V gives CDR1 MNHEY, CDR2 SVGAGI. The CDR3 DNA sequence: TGTGCCAGCAGTTATGCCGGGGGCAACACCGGGGAGCTGTTTTTT. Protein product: CASSYAGGNTGELFF.

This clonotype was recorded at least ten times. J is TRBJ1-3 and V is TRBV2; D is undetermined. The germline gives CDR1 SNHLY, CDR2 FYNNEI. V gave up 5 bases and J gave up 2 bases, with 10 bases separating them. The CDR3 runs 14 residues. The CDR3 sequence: CASSSRGTGNTIYF. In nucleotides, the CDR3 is TGTGCCAGCAGTTCGCGCGGAACTGGAAACACCATATATTTT.

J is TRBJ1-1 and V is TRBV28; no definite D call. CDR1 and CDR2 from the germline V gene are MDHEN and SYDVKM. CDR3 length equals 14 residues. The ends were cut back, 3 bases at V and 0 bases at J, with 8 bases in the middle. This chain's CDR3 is CASSFRVMNTEAFF. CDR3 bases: TGTGCCAGCAGTTTTAGGGTCATGAACACTGAAGCTTTCTTT. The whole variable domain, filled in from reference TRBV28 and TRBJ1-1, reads DVKVTQSSRYLVKRTGEKVFLECVQDMDHENMFWYRQDPGLGLRLIYFSYDVKMKEKGDIPEGYSVSREKKERFSLILESASTNQTSMYLCASSFRVMNTEAFFGQGTRLTVV.

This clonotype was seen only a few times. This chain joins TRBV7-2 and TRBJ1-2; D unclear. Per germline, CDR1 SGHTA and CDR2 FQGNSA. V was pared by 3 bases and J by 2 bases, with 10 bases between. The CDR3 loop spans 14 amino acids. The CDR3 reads CASSLGSLNYGYTF. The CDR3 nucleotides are TGTGCCAGCAGCTTGGGCAGCTTAAACTATGGCTACACCTTC.

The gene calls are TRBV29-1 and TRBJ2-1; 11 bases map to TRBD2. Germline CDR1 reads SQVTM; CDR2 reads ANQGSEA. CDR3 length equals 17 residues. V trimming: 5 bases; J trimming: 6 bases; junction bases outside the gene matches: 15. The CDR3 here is CSVKVASGGYSGNEQFF. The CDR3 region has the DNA TGCAGCGTTAAAGTCGCTAGCGGGGGGTATTCGGGCAATGAGCAGTTCTTC.

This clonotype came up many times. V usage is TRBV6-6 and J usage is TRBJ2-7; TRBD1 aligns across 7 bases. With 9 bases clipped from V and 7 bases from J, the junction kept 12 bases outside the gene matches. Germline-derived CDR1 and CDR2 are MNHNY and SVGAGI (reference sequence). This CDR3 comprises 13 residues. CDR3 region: CASSGTESWEQYF. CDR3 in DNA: TGTGCCAGTTCCGGGACAGAGTCCTGGGAGCAGTACTTC.

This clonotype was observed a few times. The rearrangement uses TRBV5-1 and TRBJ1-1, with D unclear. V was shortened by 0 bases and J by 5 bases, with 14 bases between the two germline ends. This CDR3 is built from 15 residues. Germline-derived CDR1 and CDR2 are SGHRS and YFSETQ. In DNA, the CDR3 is TGCGCCAGCAGCTTGGATGCGGTCCGGAGGACTGAAGCTTTCTTT. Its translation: CASSLDAVRRTEAFF.

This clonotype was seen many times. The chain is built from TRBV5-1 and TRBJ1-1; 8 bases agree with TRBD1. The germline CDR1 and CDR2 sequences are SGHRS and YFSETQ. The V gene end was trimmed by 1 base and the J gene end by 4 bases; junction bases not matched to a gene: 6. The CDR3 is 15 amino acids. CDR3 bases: TGCGCCAGCAGCTTGAAGACAGGGGTGGTCACTGAAGCTTTCTTT. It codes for CASSLKTGVVTEAFF.

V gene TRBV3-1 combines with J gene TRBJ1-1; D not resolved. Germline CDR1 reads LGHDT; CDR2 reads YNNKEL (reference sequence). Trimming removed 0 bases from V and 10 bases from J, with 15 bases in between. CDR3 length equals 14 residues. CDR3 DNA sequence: TGTGCCAGCAGCCAAGATCTCTTAGGGTCGGGAGCTTTCTTT. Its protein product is CASSQDLLGSGAFF.

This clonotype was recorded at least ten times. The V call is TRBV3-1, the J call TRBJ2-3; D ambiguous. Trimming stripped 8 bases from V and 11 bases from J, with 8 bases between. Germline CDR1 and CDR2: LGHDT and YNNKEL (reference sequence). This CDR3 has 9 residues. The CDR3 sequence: CASAYGQYF. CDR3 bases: TGTGCCAGCGCCTATGGGCAGTATTTT.

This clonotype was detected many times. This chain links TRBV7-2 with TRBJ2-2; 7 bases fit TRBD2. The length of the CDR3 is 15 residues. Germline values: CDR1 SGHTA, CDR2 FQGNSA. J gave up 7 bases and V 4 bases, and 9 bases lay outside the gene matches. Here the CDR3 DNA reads TGTGCCAGCAGCTCGAGCGGGACTCAAGGCGGGGAGCTGTTTTTT. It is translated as CASSSSGTQGGELFF.

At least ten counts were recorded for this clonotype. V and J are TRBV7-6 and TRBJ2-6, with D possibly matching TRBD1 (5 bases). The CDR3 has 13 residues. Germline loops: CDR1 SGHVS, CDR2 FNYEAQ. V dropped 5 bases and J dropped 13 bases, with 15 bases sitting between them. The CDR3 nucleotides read TGTGCCAGCAGCACGCGTAATCCAGGGGTCCTGACTTTC. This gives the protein CASSTRNPGVLTF. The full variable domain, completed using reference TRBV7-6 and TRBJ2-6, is GAGVSQSPRYKVTKRGQDVALRCDPISGHVSLYWYRQALGQGPEFLTYFNYEAQQDKSGLPNDRFSAERPEGSISTLTIQRTEQRDSAMYRCASSTRNPGVLTFGAGSRLTVL.

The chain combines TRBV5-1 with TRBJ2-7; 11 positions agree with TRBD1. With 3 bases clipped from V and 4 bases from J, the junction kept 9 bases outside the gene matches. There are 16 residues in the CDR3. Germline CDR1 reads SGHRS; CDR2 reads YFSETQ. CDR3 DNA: TGCGCCAGCAGCTCGACTATTGGGACAGGGGGGTACGAGCAGTACTTC. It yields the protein CASSSTIGTGGYEQYF.

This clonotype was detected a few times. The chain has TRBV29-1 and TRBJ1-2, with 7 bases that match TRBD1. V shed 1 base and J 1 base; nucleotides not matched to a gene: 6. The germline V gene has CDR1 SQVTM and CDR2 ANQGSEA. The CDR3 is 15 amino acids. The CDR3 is CSVEGGDRNNYGYTF. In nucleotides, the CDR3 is TGCAGCGTTGAAGGGGGGGACAGAAATAACTATGGCTACACCTTC.

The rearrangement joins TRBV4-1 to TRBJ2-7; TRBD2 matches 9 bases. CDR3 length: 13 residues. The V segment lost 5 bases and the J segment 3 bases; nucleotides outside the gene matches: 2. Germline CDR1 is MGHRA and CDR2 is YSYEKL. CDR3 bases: TGCGCCAGCAGCATGACTAGCGGCTACGAGCAGTACTTC. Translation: CASSMTSGYEQYF.

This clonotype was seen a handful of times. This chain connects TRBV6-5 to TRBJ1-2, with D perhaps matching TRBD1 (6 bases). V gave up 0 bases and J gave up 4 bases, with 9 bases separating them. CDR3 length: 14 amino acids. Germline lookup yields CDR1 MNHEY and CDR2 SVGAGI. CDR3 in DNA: TGTGCCAGCAGTTACTCGTACAGGGTCTATGGCTACACCTTC. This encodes CASSYSYRVYGYTF.

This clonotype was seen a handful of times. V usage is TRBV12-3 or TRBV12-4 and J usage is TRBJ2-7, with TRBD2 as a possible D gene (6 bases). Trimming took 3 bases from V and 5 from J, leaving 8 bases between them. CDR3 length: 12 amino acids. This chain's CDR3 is CASSFPGDEQYF. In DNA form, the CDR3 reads TGTGCCAGCAGTTTCCCGGGGGACGAGCAGTACTTC.

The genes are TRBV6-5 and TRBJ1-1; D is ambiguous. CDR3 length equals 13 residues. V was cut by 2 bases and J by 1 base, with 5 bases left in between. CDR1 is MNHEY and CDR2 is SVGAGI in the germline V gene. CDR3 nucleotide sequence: TGTGCCAGCAGTTACGAGACGAACACTGAAGCTTTCTTT. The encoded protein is CASSYETNTEAFF.

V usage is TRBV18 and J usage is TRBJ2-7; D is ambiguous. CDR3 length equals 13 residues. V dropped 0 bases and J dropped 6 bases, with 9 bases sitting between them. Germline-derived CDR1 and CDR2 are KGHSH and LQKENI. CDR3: CASSPPRRSEQYF. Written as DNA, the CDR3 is TGTGCCAGCTCACCACCGAGAAGGTCCGAGCAGTACTTC. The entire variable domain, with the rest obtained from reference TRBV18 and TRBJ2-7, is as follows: NAGVMQNPRHLVRRRGQEARLRCSPMKGHSHVYWYRQLPEEGLKFMVYLQKENIIDESGMPKERFSAEFPKEGPSILRIQQVVRGDSAAYFCASSPPRRSEQYFGPGTRLTVT.

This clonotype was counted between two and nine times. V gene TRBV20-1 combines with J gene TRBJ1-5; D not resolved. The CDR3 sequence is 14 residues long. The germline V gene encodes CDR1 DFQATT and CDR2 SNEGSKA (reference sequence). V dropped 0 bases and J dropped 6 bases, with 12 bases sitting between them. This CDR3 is CSARDHVIGQPQHF. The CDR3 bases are TGCAGTGCTAGAGATCACGTAATTGGTCAGCCCCAGCATTTT.

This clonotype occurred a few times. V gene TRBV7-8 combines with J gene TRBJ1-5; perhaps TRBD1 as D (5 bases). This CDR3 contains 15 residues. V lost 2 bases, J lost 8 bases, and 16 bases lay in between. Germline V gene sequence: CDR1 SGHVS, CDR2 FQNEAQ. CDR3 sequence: CASSLRSGVDEPQHF. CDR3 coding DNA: TGTGCCAGCAGCTTACGATCGGGGGTGGATGAGCCCCAGCATTTT.

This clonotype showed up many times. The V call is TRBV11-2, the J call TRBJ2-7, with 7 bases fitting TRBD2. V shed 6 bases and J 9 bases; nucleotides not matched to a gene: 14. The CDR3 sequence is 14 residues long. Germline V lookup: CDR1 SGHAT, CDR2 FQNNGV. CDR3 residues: CASSSPRAGLAQYF. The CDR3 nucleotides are TGTGCCAGCAGTTCGCCCCGAGCGGGGTTAGCGCAGTACTTC.

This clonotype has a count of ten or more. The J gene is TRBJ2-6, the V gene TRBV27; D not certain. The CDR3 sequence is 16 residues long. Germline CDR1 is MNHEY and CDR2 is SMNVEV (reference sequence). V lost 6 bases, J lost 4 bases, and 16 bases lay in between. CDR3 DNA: TGTGCCAGCAGGCGAAACTCTCTCTTAGGGGCCAACGTCCTGACTTTC. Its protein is CASRRNSLLGANVLTF.

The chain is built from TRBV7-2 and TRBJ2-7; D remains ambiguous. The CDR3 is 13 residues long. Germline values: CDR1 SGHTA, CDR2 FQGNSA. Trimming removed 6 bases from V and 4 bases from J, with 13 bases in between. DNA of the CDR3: TGTGCCAGCAGGCGCCCCTCGGATTACGAGCAGTACTTC. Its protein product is CASRRPSDYEQYF.